The next 9 T cell receptor beta chains were all read from a single sample in a study of blood T cell repertoires in COVID-19. Data came from immunoSEQ multiplex PCR; TCRdb stores just in-frame clones and leaves some out. The sample holds about 220,000 clones; 82% are singletons and the top ten take roughly 8.2%. Specimen: peripheral blood. These receptors originate from a woman older than 75 with COVID-19, enrolled during active disease.

The chain couples TRBV19 to TRBJ2-1, with D tentatively TRBD1 (6 bases). The germline CDR1 and CDR2 sequences are LNHDA and SQIVND (reference sequence). Trimming stripped 5 bases from V and 1 base from J, with 9 bases between. The CDR3 is 14 amino acids. CDR3 coding DNA: TGTGCCAGTAGTCAGGGGTGGTCCTACAATGAGCAGTTCTTC. Its protein is CASSQGWSYNEQFF.

V usage is TRBV7-6 and J usage is TRBJ1-2; D may be TRBD1 (5 bases). This CDR3 spans 15 amino acids. Germline loops: CDR1 SGHVS, CDR2 FNYEAQ. Trimming removed 7 bases from V and 4 bases from J, with 19 bases in between. The CDR3 DNA reads TGTGCCAGCAAGAAGAATACTGACAGTGGCTATGGCTACACCTTC. This translates into CASKKNTDSGYGYTF.

This rearrangement joins TRBV12-3 or TRBV12-4 to TRBJ2-5, with D uncertain. CDR3 length equals 13 residues. V was trimmed by 3 bases and J by 3 bases, leaving 8 bases between them. The CDR3 DNA reads as TGTGCCAGCAGTTTTCTAGGAGAAGAGACCCAGTACTTC. Protein: CASSFLGEETQYF.

The V gene is TRBV7-9, the J gene TRBJ2-5; 7 positions match TRBD2. Germline trimming cut 5 bases from V and 5 bases from J; bases unmatched to any gene: 20. The germline gives CDR1 SEHNR, CDR2 FQNEAQ (reference sequence). This CDR3 spans 18 amino acids. CDR3: CASSARLGGVGALETQYF. DNA for the CDR3: TGTGCCAGCAGCGCCCGCCTTGGGGGGGTGGGCGCCCTGGAGACCCAGTACTTC.

The rearrangement links TRBV6-6 to TRBJ1-1, with 7 bases matching TRBD1. The CDR3 is made up of 14 amino acids. V lost 10 bases and J lost 4; bases outside the gene matches: 12. Germline V gene data show CDR1 as MNHNY and CDR2 as SVGAGI (reference sequence). The CDR3, as DNA: TGTGCCACCTTCGAGGGGGCCCCAGTCACTGAAGCTTTCTTT. Protein: CATFEGAPVTEAFF.

The V gene is TRBV18, the J gene TRBJ2-3; 7 positions match TRBD2. The CDR3 runs 17 residues. Looked up from germline, CDR1 is KGHSH and CDR2 is LQKENI. The trim removed 3 bases at V and 5 bases at J, leaving 14 bases unmatched. CDR3 DNA sequence: TGTGCCAGCTCACCCCTGGGGCTAGCGGCAGCAGGAGATACGCAGTATTTT. Translated, it gives CASSPLGLAAAGDTQYF.

As regards this clone: Additional DNA sequences in this sample encode the identical CDR3. The J gene is TRBJ1-6, the V gene TRBV7-9, with D perhaps matching TRBD1 (6 bases). CDR1 SEHNR and CDR2 FQNEAQ come from the germline V gene (reference sequence). The V end lost 5 bases, the J end lost 6 bases, and 11 bases lay between the germline ends. CDR3 size: 14 residues. For the CDR3, the DNA is TGTGCCAGCAGCCTCACAGGGACTAATTCACCCCTCCACTTT. It translates to CASSLTGTNSPLHF.

The gene calls are TRBV11-1 and TRBJ1-4; unclear D gene. The germline V gene encodes CDR1 SGHAT and CDR2 FQDESV (reference sequence). CDR3 length: 14 amino acids. V lost 1 base and J 7 bases, leaving 10 bases between the germline ends. The CDR3 is CASSLEQIGEKLFF. The CDR3 coding sequence is TGTGCCAGCAGCTTAGAACAGATTGGTGAAAAACTGTTTTTT.

V is TRBV6-4 and J is TRBJ1-1; no clear D gene. Germline loops: CDR1 MRHNA, CDR2 SNTAGT. The CDR3 runs 14 residues. V lost 6 bases and J lost 0, with 11 bases in between. This CDR3 is CASSLTEMNTEAFF. CDR3 sequence (DNA): TGTGCCAGCAGCCTAACGGAGATGAACACTGAAGCTTTCTTT.